This is a list of T cell receptor beta chains from one sample in a study of identical twins. MiXCR, applied by TCRdb to the 5' RACE reads, yields one record per CDR3 protein. The sample shows about 190,000 distinct CDR3 sequences, about a sixth of them seen only once. These data also formed part of another study, on T cells expressing NK-cell markers.

Sequencing input: CD8+ T cells sorted from blood. These receptors came from a woman aged 18-35 years in good health. Both conserved end residues are part of each CDR3. D genes are given only for firm matches. Not every row has a clone size; where given, it reads once, few, many or a size class.

J gene,V gene,D gene,clone size,CDR3 protein,CDR3 DNA
TRBJ1-2,TRBV19,NA,NA,CASSAGVRGYTF,TGTGCCAGTAGCGCCGGAGTGCGGGGCTACACCTTC
TRBJ1-1,TRBV9,TRBD1,few,CASSGTGTTEAFF,TGTGCCAGCAGTGGGACAGGGACCACTGAAGCTTTCTTT
TRBJ2-7,TRBV7-9,NA,few,CASSFPGIPYEQYF,TGTGCCAGCAGCTTTCCGGGGATTCCCTACGAGCAGTACTTC
TRBJ2-3,TRBV7-9,TRBD2,few,CASSSTGTIHTDTQYF,TGTGCCAGCAGCTCCACCGGGACTATCCACACAGATACGCAGTATTTT
TRBJ1-1,TRBV5-1,TRBD1,few,CASCAERTGGSEAFF,TGCGCCAGCTGTGCGGAGCGGACAGGGGGCTCTGAAGCTTTCTTT
TRBJ2-7,TRBV7-9,NA,NA,CASSFGTPGEQYF,TGTGCCAGCTCTTTCGGGACCCCGGGCGAGCAGTACTTC
TRBJ1-2,TRBV7-8,NA,few,CASRREDRTTNYGYTF,TGTGCCAGCAGGAGAGAGGACAGAACTACTAACTATGGCTACACCTTC
TRBJ2-1,TRBV12-3/TRBV12-4,NA,NA,CASSPVGDGGGEQFF,TGTGCCAGCAGCCCGGTCGGGGACGGTGGTGGTGAGCAGTTCTTC
TRBJ2-1,TRBV11-2,TRBD2,NA,CASSLKPGTSEYNEQFF,TGTGCCAGCAGCTTAAAACCCGGGACTAGCGAGTACAATGAGCAGTTCTTC
TRBJ1-6,TRBV11-2,NA,NA,CASSFTDHRVPLHF,TGTGCCAGCAGCTTCACCGACCACAGGGTACCCCTCCACTTT
TRBJ2-7,TRBV7-9,TRBD2,many,CASSTSVDYEQYF,TGTGCCAGCAGTACTAGCGTAGACTACGAGCAGTACTTC
TRBJ2-2,TRBV15,NA,few,CATSRDQNPTGELFF,TGTGCCACCAGCAGAGATCAAAACCCCACCGGGGAGCTGTTTTTT
TRBJ2-1,TRBV9,TRBD1,NA,CASSPWGTENNEQFF,TGTGCCAGCAGCCCGTGGGGGACAGAGAACAATGAGCAGTTCTTC
TRBJ2-1,TRBV4-3,NA,NA,CASSQLQYWSSYNEQFF,TGCGCCAGCAGCCAACTGCAATACTGGAGCTCCTACAATGAGCAGTTCTTC
TRBJ2-5,TRBV5-5,TRBD2,few,CASSLWGGTQETQYF,TGTGCCAGCAGCTTGTGGGGGGGGACGCAAGAGACCCAGTACTTC
TRBJ2-1,TRBV13,NA,NA,CASSFPGNGDNSRVISYNEQFF,TGTGCCAGCAGCTTCCCCGGGAACGGTGATAATTCAAGAGTTATATCCTACAATGAGCAGTTCTTC
TRBJ2-1,TRBV12-3/TRBV12-4,TRBD2,few,CASRVRLAGDHEQFF,TGTGCCAGCAGGGTTAGACTAGCGGGAGATCATGAGCAGTTCTTC